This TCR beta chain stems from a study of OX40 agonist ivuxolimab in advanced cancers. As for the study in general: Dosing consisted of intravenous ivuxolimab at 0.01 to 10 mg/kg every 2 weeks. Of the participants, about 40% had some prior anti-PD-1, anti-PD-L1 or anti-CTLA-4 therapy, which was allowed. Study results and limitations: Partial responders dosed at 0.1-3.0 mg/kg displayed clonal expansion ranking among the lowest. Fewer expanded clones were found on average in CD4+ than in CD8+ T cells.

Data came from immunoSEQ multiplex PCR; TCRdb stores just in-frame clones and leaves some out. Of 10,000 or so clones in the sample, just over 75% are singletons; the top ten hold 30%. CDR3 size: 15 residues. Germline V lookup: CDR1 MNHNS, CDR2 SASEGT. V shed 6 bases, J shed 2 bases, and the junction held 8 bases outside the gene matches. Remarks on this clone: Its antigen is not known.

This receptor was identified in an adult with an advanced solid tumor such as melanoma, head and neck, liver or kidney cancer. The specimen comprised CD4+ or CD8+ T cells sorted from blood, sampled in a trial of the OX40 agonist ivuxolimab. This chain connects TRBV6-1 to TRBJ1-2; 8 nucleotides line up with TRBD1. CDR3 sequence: CASRVPGQENYGYTF. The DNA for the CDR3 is TGTGCCAGCAGAGTTCCGGGACAGGAAAACTATGGCTACACCTTC.